This T cell receptor (beta chain) comes out of a study of circulating and synovial CD4+ cells in juvenile arthritis. This CDR3 comprises 15 residues. Germline V gene sequence: CDR1 SGHVS, CDR2 FQNEAQ. V was shortened by 2 bases and J by 3 bases, with 10 bases between the two germline ends. Sequencing was performed with immunoSEQ multiplex PCR; in TCRdb, only in-frame clones are kept and a portion is missing. The sample includes under 40,000 clones, 93% of them seen just once. Findings and caveats of the study: These repertoires were less diverse than bulk blood CD4 repertoires. Compared with bulk blood, circulating pathogenic-like lymphocytes shared substantially more CDR3 sequences with synovial T cells. Shared-clonotype fractions with synovium likely underestimate full repertoire overlap. CPL versus bulk CD4 samples: T cell genome counts differed by at least an order of magnitude.

To note about this clone: Its matching antigen is unknown.

The V call is TRBV7-8, the J call TRBJ2-2; D perhaps matches TRBD1 (6 bases). The sample comprised CD4+ T cells from blood. The clonotype originates from a human donor with juvenile idiopathic arthritis. CDR3 sequence reads: CASSLIAGDTGELFF. The CDR3 DNA sequence: TGTGCCAGCAGCTTAATTGCAGGGGACACCGGGGAGCTGTTTTTT.